These 3 T cell receptor beta chains were sequenced from one sample in a study of blood T cell repertoires in COVID-19. Data came from immunoSEQ multiplex PCR; TCRdb stores just in-frame clones and leaves some out. The sample lists some 250,000 clones; around 84% were seen once. Source material: peripheral blood. The receptors originated from a man aged 55-75 years with acute or convalescent COVID-19.

This clone was seen a handful of times. The chain joins TRBV27 to TRBJ1-1; D gene uncertain. Germline V gives CDR1 MNHEY, CDR2 SMNVEV (reference sequence). CDR3 length: 14 amino acids. Deletions cut 2 bases from V and 0 bases from J, with 7 bases between. This CDR3 reads CASSLSGMNTEAFF. The CDR3 nucleotides read TGTGCCAGCAGTTTAAGCGGCATGAACACTGAAGCTTTCTTT.

This clone is a singleton in its sample. The V and J genes are TRBV27 and TRBJ2-1; D is possibly TRBD1 (6 bases). This CDR3 region has 13 residues. Germline CDR1 is MNHEY and CDR2 is SMNVEV (reference sequence). V lost 5 bases, J lost 7 bases, and 12 bases lay in between. CDR3 sequence reads: CASSEGGRNEQFF. The DNA for the CDR3 is TGTGCCAGCAGTGAAGGGGGACGGAATGAGCAGTTCTTC.

This clone was detected once. The chain joins TRBV10-3 to TRBJ2-3, with TRBD2 as a possible D gene (5 bases). With 5 bases removed from V and 2 bases from J, the gap between germline ends came to 11 bases. The CDR3 has 14 residues. Germline V gene sequence: CDR1 ENHRY, CDR2 SYGVKD. CDR3 coding DNA: TGTGCCATCAGTAAGACTACTTCCACAGATACGCAGTATTTT. It encodes CAISKTTSTDTQYF.